This paragraph reports one TCR beta chain. A far larger clone is off by one base, so a read error is likely. This sample stems from a study of shared clonotypes between healthy human individuals. Splitting of CD4+ cells produced CD45RA+ naive and CD45RA-negative memory subsets. There are 14 residues in the CDR3. Germline lookup yields CDR1 GTSNPN and CDR2 SVGIG (reference sequence). V lost 0 bases to trimming and J lost 7 bases, with 15 bases between them. Authors' processing steps: ImmunoSEQ yielded junction-only sequences lacking quality scores, so filtering differed. Here immunoSEQ multiplex PCR was the method, and the copy in TCRdb shows in-frame clones only, minus some. That table supplies the V and J calls and clone size; D and trimming were determined from the DNA. In the table there are about a million clones, approximately 77% of which are singletons.

The sample was memory CD4+ T cells from PBMCs. Subset given: CD45RA-negative fraction. The rearrangement links TRBV30 to TRBJ2-5; no firm D call. The sequence was obtained from a man aged 18 to 29 in good health. Some clones in this sample may be carry-over from other donors' samples. Here the CDR3 reads CAWSVIGDLGTQYF. CDR3 coding DNA: TGTGCCTGGAGTGTAATCGGCGACCTTGGGACCCAGTACTTC. Drawing the rest from reference TRBV30 and TRBJ2-5, the complete variable domain is SQTIHQWPATLVQPVGSPLSLECTVEGTSNPNLYWYRQAAGRGLQLLFYSVGIGQISSEVPQNLSASRPQDRQFILSSKKLLLSDSGFYLCAWSVIGDLGTQYFGPGTRLLVL.